This TCR beta chain was retrieved from a study of liver allograft versus peripheral blood T cells. Study-wide background: T cell receptor repertoires in transplanted livers were compared with those in recipients' peripheral blood.

TCRdb itself ran the reads through MiXCR, one entry per CDR3 protein. The sample consists of around 1,800 distinct CDR3 sequences, roughly 15% of them appearing once. Germline lookup yields CDR1 DFQATT and CDR2 SNEGSKA (reference sequence). Between the trimmed V and J ends, which lost 3 bases and 4 bases, there was a span of 15 bases. The CDR3 has 14 residues. This TCR was recovered from a human patient who had a liver transplant. The graft donor may have given rise to some T cells. V usage is TRBV20-1 and J usage is TRBJ1-1; a weak D match, TRBD1 (5 bases). In DNA, the CDR3 is TGCAGTGCTAGTAGGTATATGGGACGCACTGAAGCTTTCTTT. This translates into CSASRYMGRTEAFF.